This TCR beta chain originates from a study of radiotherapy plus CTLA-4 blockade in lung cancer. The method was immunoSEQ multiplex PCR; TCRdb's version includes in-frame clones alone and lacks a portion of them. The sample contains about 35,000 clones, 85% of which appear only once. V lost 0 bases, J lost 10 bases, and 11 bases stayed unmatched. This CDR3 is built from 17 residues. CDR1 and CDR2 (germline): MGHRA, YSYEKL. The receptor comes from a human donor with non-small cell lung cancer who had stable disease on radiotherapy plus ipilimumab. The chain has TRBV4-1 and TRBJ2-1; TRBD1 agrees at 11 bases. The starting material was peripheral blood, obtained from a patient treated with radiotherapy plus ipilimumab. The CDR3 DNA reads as TGCGCCAGCAGCCAAGAGTTGGCGGGACAGGGGGATCAGGAGCAGTTCTTC. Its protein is CASSQELAGQGDQEQFF.